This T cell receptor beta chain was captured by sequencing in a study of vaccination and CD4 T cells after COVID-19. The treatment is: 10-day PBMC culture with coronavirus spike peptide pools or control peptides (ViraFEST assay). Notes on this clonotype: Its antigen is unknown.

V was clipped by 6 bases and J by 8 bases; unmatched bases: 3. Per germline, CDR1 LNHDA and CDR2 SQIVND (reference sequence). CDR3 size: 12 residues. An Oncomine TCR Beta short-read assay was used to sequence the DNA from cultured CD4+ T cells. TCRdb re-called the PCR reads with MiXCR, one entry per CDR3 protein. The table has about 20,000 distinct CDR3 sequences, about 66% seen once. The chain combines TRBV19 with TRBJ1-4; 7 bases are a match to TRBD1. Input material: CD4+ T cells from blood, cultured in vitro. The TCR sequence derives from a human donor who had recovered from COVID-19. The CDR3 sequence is CASSPDREKLFF. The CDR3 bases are TGTGCCAGTAGCCCGGACAGGGAAAAACTGTTTTTT.